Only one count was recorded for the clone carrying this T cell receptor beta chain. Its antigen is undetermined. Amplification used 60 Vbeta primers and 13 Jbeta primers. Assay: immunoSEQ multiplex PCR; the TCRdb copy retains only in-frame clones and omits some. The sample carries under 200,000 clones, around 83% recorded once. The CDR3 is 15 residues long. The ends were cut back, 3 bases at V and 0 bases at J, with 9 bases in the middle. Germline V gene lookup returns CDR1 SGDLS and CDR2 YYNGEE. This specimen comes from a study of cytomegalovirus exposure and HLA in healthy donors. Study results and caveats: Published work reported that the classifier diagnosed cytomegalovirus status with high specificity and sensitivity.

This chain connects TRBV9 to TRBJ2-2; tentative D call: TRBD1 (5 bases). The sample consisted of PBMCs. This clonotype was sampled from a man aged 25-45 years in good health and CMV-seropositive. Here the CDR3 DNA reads TGTGCCAGCAGCGAAGACAGCCCGAACACCGGGGAGCTGTTTTTT. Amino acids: CASSEDSPNTGELFF.